This T cell receptor beta chain was captured in a study of blood T cell repertoires in COVID-19. Measured with immunoSEQ multiplex PCR; TCRdb has only the in-frame clones, and not every one. The sample yields around 140,000 clones, approximately 87% seen once. The J segment lost 7 bases and the V segment lost 6 bases, leaving 3 bases of the junction unmatched. This CDR3 spans 13 amino acids. Germline V CDR1 and CDR2: LGHDT, YNNKEL (reference sequence). On this clone: This CDR3 is also generated by other DNA sequences in the sample.

The TCR was taken from a man aged 80 or over with acute or convalescent COVID-19. The sequenced sample consisted of peripheral blood. The chain uses TRBV3-1 (or the pseudogene TRBV3-2) and TRBJ1-6; 7 bases fit TRBD1. The CDR3 nucleotides read TGTGCCAGCAGGACAGGGAGCAATTCACCCCTCCACTTT. Its protein is CASRTGSNSPLHF.